The clone carrying this TCR beta chain was detected only once. No antigen is known for it. This entry is derived from a study of cytomegalovirus exposure and HLA in healthy donors. Study information: Per a later analysis, the roughly 670 first-cohort and some 110 validation repertoires shared one platform. Findings and caveats of the study: Within the approximately 110 validation repertoires, first-cohort TCR clusters tended to co-occur, according to a later analysis. There were over 150 TCR beta chains listed as cytomegalovirus-associated.

The CDR3 runs to 12 residues. Germline-derived CDR1 and CDR2 are SGDLS and YYNGEE. V dropped 0 bases and J dropped 7 bases, with 7 bases sitting between them. A roughly 130-subject validation cohort, separate from the roughly 670-subject first cohort, supplied the donors. The protocol was immunoSEQ multiplex PCR, while the TCRdb copy is restricted to in-frame clones and leaves out a portion. The sample lists about 360,000 clones; approximately 90% were seen once. The chain recombines TRBV9 with TRBJ2-5; D unresolved. The receptor was derived from a young woman in good health and CMV-seronegative. The sequencing input was PBMCs. In DNA, the CDR3 is TGTGCCAGCAGCGTAGATCTCCGGACCCAGTACTTC. Amino acids: CASSVDLRTQYF.